The 12 T cell receptor beta chains below come from one sample, sequenced in a study of cytomegalovirus exposure and HLA in healthy donors. Both 60 Vbeta primers and 13 Jbeta primers went into the PCR. Using immunoSEQ multiplex PCR, the repertoire was profiled, and TCRdb retains in-frame clones only, with some absent. The sample comprises 130,000 to 150,000 clones, roughly four fifths of which are singletons, and over 2.5% rests with the top ten. The sequenced sample consisted of PBMCs. These receptors were collected from a man in his forties in good health and CMV-seropositive.

The rearrangement joins TRBV27 to TRBJ2-5; 12 positions match TRBD2. This CDR3 spans 15 amino acids. The germline gives CDR1 MNHEY, CDR2 SMNVEV (reference sequence). The ends lost 6 bases at V and 4 bases at J; junction bases unmatched: 6. CDR3 bases: TGTGCCAGCAGCTCCGGGACTAGCGGGCCAGAGACCCAGTACTTC. Translation gives CASSSGTSGPETQYF.

J is TRBJ2-3 and V is TRBV2; D might be TRBD2 (5 bases). The CDR3 covers 13 residues. Trimming removed 7 bases at V and 1 base at J, with 9 bases between. Germline V gene sequence: CDR1 SNHLY, CDR2 FYNNEI. The CDR3 loop reads CASTGDGTDTQYF. In DNA, the CDR3 is TGTGCCAGCACCGGGGATGGCACAGATACGCAGTATTTT.

This clone appeared a few times. V is TRBV6-1 and J is TRBJ2-7; 7 bases match TRBD1. Unmatched junction bases numbered 8, after V lost 9 bases and J lost 3 bases. Germline CDR1 is MNHNS and CDR2 is SASEGT. This CDR3 has 13 amino acids. The CDR3 sequence is CASRTGVYYEQYF. The CDR3 DNA reads as TGTGCCAGTAGGACAGGTGTTTACTACGAGCAGTACTTC.

The chain employs TRBV6-4 and TRBJ2-5; TRBD2 is a possible D gene (6 bases). The V end was cut by 7 bases, the J end by 1 base, with 13 bases between. CDR3 size: 14 residues. Germline CDR1 and CDR2: MRHNA and SNTAGT. The CDR3 DNA is TGTGCCAGCATTACTGGAGGGCCCCAAGAGACCCAGTACTTC. Residues: CASITGGPQETQYF.

J is TRBJ2-1 and V is TRBV6-5; 10 bases align to TRBD2. The CDR3 is 15 amino acids. The germline CDR1 and CDR2 sequences are MNHEY and SVGAGI. Trimming cost V 5 bases and J 12 bases; bases outside gene matches: 13. CDR3 loop: CASSPLLAGRRGQFF. The CDR3 DNA reads TGTGCCAGCAGTCCCTTACTAGCGGGACGGAGAGGGCAGTTCTTC.

The V call is TRBV5-4, the J call TRBJ2-3; D remains ambiguous. The length of the CDR3 is 15 residues. V shed 1 base and J shed 4 bases, with 13 bases lying between them. Per the germline V gene, CDR1 is SGHNT and CDR2 is YYREEE (reference sequence). CDR3 nucleotide sequence: TGTGCCAGCAGCTTGAGTCAGGCTCACGCAGATACGCAGTATTTT. Amino acid sequence: CASSLSQAHADTQYF. Using reference TRBV5-4 and TRBJ2-3 for the parts outside the CDR3, the full variable domain is ETGVTQSPTHLIKTRGQQVTLRCSSQSGHNTVSWYQQALGQGPQFIFQYYREEENGRGNFPPRFSGLQFPNYSSELNVNALELDDSALYLCASSLSQAHADTQYFGPGTRLTVL.

Points on this clone: Mismatch with germline at one junction end may stem from a read error. The V and J genes are TRBV7-9 and TRBJ2-1, with 9 bases fitting TRBD2. The germline V gene encodes CDR1 SEHNR and CDR2 FQNEAQ (reference sequence). The CDR3 length is 19 residues. The CDR3 protein is CSSSPQTSGFFSSYNEQFF. CDR3 nucleotides: TGTTCCAGCAGCCCCCAGACTAGCGGTTTTTTCAGCTCCTACAATGAGCAGTTCTTC. Full variable domain (rest looked up from reference TRBV7-9 and TRBJ2-1): DTGVSQNPRHKITKRGQNVTFRCDPISEHNRLYWYRQTLGQGPEFLTYFQNEAQLEKSRLLSDRFSAERPKGSFSTLEIQRTEQGDSAMYLCSSSPQTSGFFSSYNEQFFGPGTRLTVL.

This chain connects TRBV6-5 to TRBJ1-1; tentative D call: TRBD1 (6 bases). The CDR3 runs to 14 residues. V lost 1 base and J 8 bases, leaving 14 bases between the germline ends. Germline V lookup: CDR1 MNHEY, CDR2 SVGAGI. For the CDR3, the DNA is TGTGCCAGCAGTTACTTGAGACAGGAGACAGAAGCTTTCTTT. It encodes CASSYLRQETEAFF.

This chain connects TRBV6-5 to TRBJ2-3, with D possibly matching TRBD2 (6 bases). The CDR3 is 15 amino acids. The germline CDR1 and CDR2 sequences are MNHEY and SVGAGI. Trimming removed 4 bases from V and 6 bases from J, with 17 bases in between. The CDR3 sequence is CASSSDGRGRDTQYF. The DNA of the CDR3 is TGTGCCAGCAGTTCGGACGGCCGGGGGAGGGATACGCAGTATTTT.

The rearrangement joins TRBV9 to TRBJ2-1, with 8 bases that match TRBD1. Per germline, CDR1 SGDLS and CDR2 YYNGEE. With 0 bases clipped from V and 8 bases from J, the junction kept 7 bases outside the gene matches. This CDR3 region has 15 residues. The CDR3 DNA reads as TGTGCCAGCAGCGTAGGGTCAGGGGGCCACTATGAGCAGTTCTTC. This gives the protein CASSVGSGGHYEQFF. The entire variable domain, with the rest obtained from reference TRBV9 and TRBJ2-1, is as follows: DSGVTQTPKHLITATGQRVTLRCSPRSGDLSVYWYQQSLDQGLQFLIQYYNGEERAKGNILERFSAQQFPDLHSELNLSSLELGDSALYFCASSVGSGGHYEQFFGPGTRLTVL.

The chain employs TRBV2 and TRBJ2-3; the match to TRBD2 covers 11 bases. The CDR3 extends over 14 amino acids. The V and J ends lost 2 bases and 14 bases, in that order; junction bases with no gene match: 9. The germline gives CDR1 SNHLY, CDR2 FYNNEI. CDR3 nucleotides: TGTGCCAGCAGTGAATTTGGTAGCGGGAGGGGGCCGTATTTT. Its protein product is CASSEFGSGRGPYF.

The chain uses TRBV19 and TRBJ2-1; TRBD2 aligns across 9 bases. Trimming at V came to 3 bases and at J to 7 bases, leaving 13 bases not matched to a gene. The CDR3 is 17 residues long. Per germline, CDR1 LNHDA and CDR2 SQIVND (reference sequence). The CDR3 nucleotides read TGTGCCAGTAGTATGAGGACTAGCGCGGAGAGGCGGAATGAGCAGTTCTTC. This codes for CASSMRTSAERRNEQFF.